One sample yielded the 2 T cell receptor beta chains listed below, sequenced in a study of T cell repertoires in cytomegalovirus infection. MiXCR was run by TCRdb on the reads, yielding one entry per CDR3 protein. The sample holds around 230,000 distinct CDR3 sequences; under 8.5% are singletons and the top ten take roughly 6%. Input material: PBMCs. These receptors all come from a human donor in good health (CMV status not recorded). Some clones in this sample may be carry-over from other donors' samples.

This clonotype was picked up many times. The CDR3 DNA is TGTGCCAGCAGCTCCCGGGATCCCCCCTACGAGCAGTACTTC. It yields the protein CASSSRDPPYEQYF. This sequence joins TRBV7-2 and TRBJ2-7; a weak D match, TRBD2 (5 bases). Germline V gives CDR1 SGHTA, CDR2 FQGNSA. V lost 4 bases to trimming and J lost 2 bases, with 12 bases between them. CDR3 length: 14 residues.

This clonotype occurred many times. The chain links TRBV10-3 to TRBJ2-1, with D unresolved. The germline V gene encodes CDR1 ENHRY and CDR2 SYGVKD. V was cut by 8 bases and J by 8 bases, with 19 bases left in between. This CDR3 has 14 amino acids. CDR3 sequence reads: CAIADVAELDEQFF. The CDR3 coding sequence is TGTGCCATCGCCGATGTCGCTGAGTTAGATGAGCAGTTCTTC.